The sequence of this T cell receptor beta chain was determined in a study of blood T cell repertoires in COVID-19. Study as a whole: Samples came from the United States, Italy and Spain, spanning acute and convalescent COVID-19. Sources were T cells, B-cell-depleted T cells, or PBMCs; the material itself was cDNA or gDNA.

The V end was cut by 6 bases, the J end by 7 bases, with 18 bases between. Germline CDR1 MDHEN, CDR2 SYDVKM. This CDR3 comprises 15 residues. Per the original data handling: The assay estimated nucleated cells by amplifying reference gene primers. The data were produced by immunoSEQ multiplex PCR, yet TCRdb's version contains in-frame clones alone and is incomplete. From that table come the V and J calls and clone size; the DNA was used to work out D and trimming. The table includes roughly 170,000 clones, around 90% detected once. This chain connects TRBV28 to TRBJ1-4, with D possibly being TRBD1 (6 bases). The clonotype originates from a man aged 35 to 55 with active or convalescent COVID-19. The material sequenced was peripheral blood. DNA for the CDR3: TGTGCCAGCAGCCCCGCAGGGGCGAGGGGTGAAAAACTGTTTTTT. This translates into CASSPAGARGEKLFF.